This note documents a single TCR beta chain sequence. Its antigen is not yet known. Per-base qualities were not stored, and no clone one base away is much larger. Taken from the germline V gene (reference sequence), the CDR1 and CDR2 loops are GTSNPN and SVGIG. Counted from cysteine to phenylalanine, this CDR3 has 12 amino acids. Of all the DNA, just the CDR3 is kept, 36 bases in frame from base 1. The junction carries 8 bases between V and J, which are trimmed by 2 bases and 6 bases respectively. Using the deep immunoSEQ assay, TCR CDR3 regions were amplified from genomic DNA by multiplex PCR. For each cell subset, the extracted genomic DNA was distributed evenly across all wells of several immunoSEQ 96-well plates, and each plate served as one replicate. For unsorted PBMC, about 300 ng of genomic DNA, equivalent to approximately 30,000 T cell genomes, went into each replicate PCR. Genomic DNA from unsorted PBMC was sequenced over ten immunoSEQ deep assay plates. Purified libraries were quantified with a Qubit 3.0 fluorometer, sized on a Bioanalyzer 2100, and re-quantified with the KAPA Library Quantification kit. Every immunoSEQ 96-well plate was sequenced on a separate single-read 150-cycle Illumina NextSeq 550 flow cell. The study's processing was this. Because the immunoSEQ output included only junctional sequences and no quality scores, the filtering could not be the same as the filtering used for full-length reads. Sequences were annotated with PyIR, a Python wrapper for IgBLAST v1.9, and V/J genes and CDR3 were assigned using IMGT germline references. Reads with weak V/J assignments (E-value above 1e-6), missing CDR3, stop codons, out-of-frame junctions, or ambiguous translated residues were removed. V3J clonotypes were defined as sequences sharing an identical inferred V gene, J gene, and CDR3 amino acid sequence. To compute the percentage overlap between repertoires, the number of shared unique clonotypes was divided by the size of the smaller repertoire. RTK rarefaction, the Chao1 estimator, and Recon v2.1 estimates of unobserved clonotypes were used to assess repertoire richness. Entries here come from immuneACCESS through TCRdb and include only in-frame sequences with V and J called. Some clones fail to appear in such tables; in the studies checked, an unresolved V gene covers under half of the shortfall, and the cause of the remainder is unknown. V, J and clone size are those of that table, while D and trimming were read from the DNA. The sample table lists some 480,000 clones, 70% to 80% of them with a count of one. Approximately 12% of the sample is taken by the ten largest.

Donors were healthy HIV-negative adults with no recently reported acute infections or vaccinations. Every donor was a Caucasian adult residing in Nashville, Tennessee, USA. In the unsorted samples, roughly 90 million PBMCs were counted, and genomic DNA was extracted using the QIAamp DNA Blood Mini kit. Blood was obtained by leukapheresis, after which PBMCs were separated by Ficoll-Histopaque density gradient centrifugation and cryopreserved in liquid nitrogen vapor phase. This record comes from a study of shared clonotypes between healthy human individuals (dated by TCRdb to about 2020). A note on the overall study: Three men and a couple of women, aged 18 to 49 years, made up the cohort. Different laboratories and diverse techniques were used to prepare libraries and sequence TCR repertoires, to increase sequencing depth and limit assay-specific biases. Each donor's leukapheresis produced roughly between roughly 0.94 and 9.5 billion PBMCs. To estimate repertoire size and how much clonotype sharing occurs between individuals, the study deeply sequenced the blood TCR repertoires of roughly 5 healthy adults.

Findings and caveats that apply to the study as a whole: Because the study included only a small number of donors, the genetic and exposure-history diversity represented was limited. Pairwise subsampling indicated that sequencing depth was expected to affect the degree of clonotype sharing among donors. Sampling was limited to blood, and TCR repertoires in tissue likely differ from TCR repertoires in blood.

The receptor comes from a woman in her thirties or forties in good health. Some clones in this sample may be carry-over from other donors' samples. Sequences were obtained from PBMCs. The chain links TRBV30 with TRBJ1-5, and TRBD1 may be the D gene, going by 6 matching bases. The DNA reads as follows: TGTGCCTGGAGTAGGGGGTTTCAGCCCCAGCATTTT. Protein translation: CAWSRGFQPQHF.